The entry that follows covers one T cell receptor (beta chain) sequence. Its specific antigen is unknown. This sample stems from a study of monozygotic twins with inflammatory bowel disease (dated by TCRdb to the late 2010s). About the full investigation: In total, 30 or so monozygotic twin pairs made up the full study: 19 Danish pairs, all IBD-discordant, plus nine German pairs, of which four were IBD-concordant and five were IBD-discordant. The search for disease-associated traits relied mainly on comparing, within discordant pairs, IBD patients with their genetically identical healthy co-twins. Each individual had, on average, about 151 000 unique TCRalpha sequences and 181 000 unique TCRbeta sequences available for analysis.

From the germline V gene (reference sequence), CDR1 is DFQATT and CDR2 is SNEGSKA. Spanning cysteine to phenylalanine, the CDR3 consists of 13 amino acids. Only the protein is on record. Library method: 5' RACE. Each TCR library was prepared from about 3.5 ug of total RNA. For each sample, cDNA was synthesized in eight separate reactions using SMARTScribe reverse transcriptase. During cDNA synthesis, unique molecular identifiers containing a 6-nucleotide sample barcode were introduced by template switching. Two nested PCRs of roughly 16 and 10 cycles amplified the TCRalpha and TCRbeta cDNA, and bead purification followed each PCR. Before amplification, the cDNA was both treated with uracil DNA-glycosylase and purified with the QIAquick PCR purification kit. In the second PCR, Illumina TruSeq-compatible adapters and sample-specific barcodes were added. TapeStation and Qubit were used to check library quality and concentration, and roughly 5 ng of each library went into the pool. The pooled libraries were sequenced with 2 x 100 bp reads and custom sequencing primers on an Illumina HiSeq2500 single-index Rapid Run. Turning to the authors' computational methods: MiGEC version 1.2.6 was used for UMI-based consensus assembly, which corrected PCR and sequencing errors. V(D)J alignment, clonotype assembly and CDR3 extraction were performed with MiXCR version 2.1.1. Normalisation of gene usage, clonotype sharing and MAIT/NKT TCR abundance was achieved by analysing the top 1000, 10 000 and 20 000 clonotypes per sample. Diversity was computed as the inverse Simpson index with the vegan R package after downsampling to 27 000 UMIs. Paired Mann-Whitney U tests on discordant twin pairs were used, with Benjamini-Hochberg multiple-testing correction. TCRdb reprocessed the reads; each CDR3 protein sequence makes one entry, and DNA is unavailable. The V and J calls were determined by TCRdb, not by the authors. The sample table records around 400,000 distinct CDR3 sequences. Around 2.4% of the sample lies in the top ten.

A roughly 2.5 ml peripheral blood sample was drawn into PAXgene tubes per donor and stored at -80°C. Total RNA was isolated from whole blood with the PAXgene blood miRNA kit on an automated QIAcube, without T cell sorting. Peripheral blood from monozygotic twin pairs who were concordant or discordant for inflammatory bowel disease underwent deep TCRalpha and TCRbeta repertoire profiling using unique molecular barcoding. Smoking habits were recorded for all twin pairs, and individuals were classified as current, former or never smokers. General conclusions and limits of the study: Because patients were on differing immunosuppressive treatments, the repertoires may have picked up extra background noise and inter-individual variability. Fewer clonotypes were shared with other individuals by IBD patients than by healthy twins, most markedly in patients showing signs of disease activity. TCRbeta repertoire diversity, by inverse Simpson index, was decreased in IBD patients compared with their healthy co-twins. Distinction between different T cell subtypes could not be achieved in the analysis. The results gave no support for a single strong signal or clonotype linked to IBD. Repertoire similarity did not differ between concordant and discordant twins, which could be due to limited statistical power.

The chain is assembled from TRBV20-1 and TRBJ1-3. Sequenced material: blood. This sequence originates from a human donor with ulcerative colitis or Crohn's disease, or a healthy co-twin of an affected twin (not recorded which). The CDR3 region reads CSARGLSGNTIYF.